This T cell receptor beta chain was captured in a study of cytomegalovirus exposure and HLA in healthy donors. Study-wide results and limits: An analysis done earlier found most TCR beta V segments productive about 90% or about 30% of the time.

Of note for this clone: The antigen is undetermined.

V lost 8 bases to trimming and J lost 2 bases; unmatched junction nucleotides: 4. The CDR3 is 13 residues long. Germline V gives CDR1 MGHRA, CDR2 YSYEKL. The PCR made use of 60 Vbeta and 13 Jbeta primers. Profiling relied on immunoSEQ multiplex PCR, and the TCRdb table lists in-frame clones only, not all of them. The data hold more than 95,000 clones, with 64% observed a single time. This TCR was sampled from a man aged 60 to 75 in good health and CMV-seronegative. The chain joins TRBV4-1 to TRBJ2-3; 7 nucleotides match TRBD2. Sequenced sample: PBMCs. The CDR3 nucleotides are TGCGCCAGCGGGGGGGGGATCACAGATACGCAGTATTTT. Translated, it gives CASGGGITDTQYF.